Below, one TCR beta chain is given with its context. Its antigen is not identified. The record originates from a study of cytomegalovirus exposure and HLA in healthy donors. For the study at large: Within the Caucasian-associated ancestry cluster were roughly 81% of the approximately 400 genotyped donors. General study results and limits: Over 150 TCR beta chains were listed as cytomegalovirus-associated. Presence/absence analyses treated sequencing depth as roughly uniform across donors.

From germline, CDR1 is LNHNV and CDR2 YYDKDF (reference sequence). Trimming took off 5 bases at V and 2 bases at J, with 11 bases between the two ends. The CDR3 consists of 14 residues. This PCR relied on a set of 60 Vbeta primers and 13 Jbeta primers. Authors' data handling: Roughly 12 million of some 80 million unique TCR beta chains were shared, per a later count. Generated by immunoSEQ multiplex PCR, the TCRdb table keeps only in-frame clones and is missing some. V and J calls and clone size come straight from that table; D and trimming were deduced from the DNA. The profile covers hundreds of thousands of clones, with 80% to 85% appearing a single time and about 0.77% taken by the ten largest.

Sequencing input: PBMCs. V gene TRBV15 combines with J gene TRBJ2-3; maybe TRBD2 (5 bases). This TCR derives from a boy between 2 and 10 years old in good health and CMV-seronegative. The CDR3 bases are TGTGCCACCAGCCGGCTAGCTATCACAGATACGCAGTATTTT. It specifies CATSRLAITDTQYF.